These 21 T cell receptor beta chains came from one sample sequenced in a study of T cells in women clearing cervical HPV infection. Only in-frame clones appear in the TCRdb table, and some are missing; sequencing was by immunoSEQ multiplex PCR. This repertoire includes more than 25,000 clones. Material: blood buffy coat. The source of these receptors is a woman aged 18-70 years with a cervical HPV16 infection that either progressed to CIN3+ or cleared (not recorded which).

CDR3 protein: CASSLLPEAFF. The CDR3 bases that were read are TGTGCCAGCAGCCTCCTTCCTGAA. This sequence joins TRBV7-2 and TRBJ1-1; D unclear. The DNA ends 3 residues before the CDR3 does, and the rest of the CDR3 is filled in from the germline J gene. CDR3 length equals 11 residues. Trimming took off 5 bases at V and 6 bases at J, with 7 bases between the two ends. The germline CDR1 and CDR2 sequences are SGHTA and FQGNSA.

To note about this clone: The read ends 3 residues early relative to the CDR3; the germline J gene fills the gap. The V call is TRBV6-2 or TRBV6-3, the J call TRBJ1-1; D possibly corresponds to TRBD1 (6 bases). The CDR3 consists of 13 residues. Germline lookup yields CDR1 MNHEY and CDR2 SVGEGT. Trimming took off 10 bases at V and 5 bases at J, with 17 bases between the two ends. The sequenced CDR3 bases are TGTGCCACTCAAAACAGGGTAGAGACTGAA. This codes for CATQNRVETE. The CDR3 in full is CATQNRVETEAFF.

On this clone: The read gets to within 3 residues of the CDR3 end, and the germline J gene fills in the rest. V is TRBV2 and J is TRBJ2-2, with D perhaps matching TRBD1 (5 bases). Germline V lookup: CDR1 SNHLY, CDR2 FYNNEI. The CDR3 sequence is 18 residues long. This chain's CDR3 is CASSEVGQGYSGANVLFF. The CDR3 DNA, read in part, is TGTGCCAGCAGTGAAGTCGGGCAGGGATACTCTGGGGCCAACGTG.

In the case of this clone: With the read ending 3 residues before the CDR3 end, the germline J gene is used to fill in that end. This chain links TRBV6-2 or TRBV6-3 with TRBJ2-2, with TRBD1 matching over 8 bases. Germline CDR1 reads MNHEY; CDR2 reads SVGEGT. V shed 7 bases, J shed 1 base, and the junction held 8 bases outside the gene matches. This CDR3 has 16 residues. The CDR3 DNA, read in part, is TGTGCCAGCATAAAGACCGGGACAGGGAACACCGGGGAG. Encoded protein: CASIKTGTGNTGE. Given in full, the CDR3 is CASIKTGTGNTGELFF.

The CDR3 reads CASSSLSGQYF. The CDR3 bases that were read are TGTGCCAGCAGCTCCCTCAGTGGT. V gene TRBV7-9 combines with J gene TRBJ2-4; D gene ambiguous. The CDR3 end falls 3 residues outside the read, so it is completed with the germline J gene. The germline V gene encodes CDR1 SEHNR and CDR2 FQNEAQ (reference sequence). CDR3 length: 11 amino acids.

About this clone itself: The read is 3 residues too short to cover the CDR3 end, so that end is filled in from the germline J gene. This chain joins TRBV19 and TRBJ2-1; D perhaps matches TRBD1 (6 bases). The CDR3 runs 14 residues. CDR1 is LNHDA, CDR2 SQIVND, per germline (reference sequence). V lost 6 bases and J lost 6, with 15 bases in between. The DNA read from the CDR3 is TGTGCCAGTAGCACAGGGTTTTGGGTCAATGAG. Translation gives CASSTGFWVNE. The whole CDR3 protein is CASSTGFWVNEQFF.

As regards this clone: The read finishes 3 residues shy of the CDR3 end, and the germline J gene is used to complete it. The rearrangement links TRBV30 to TRBJ2-1; 9 nucleotides agree with TRBD2. Trimming removed 3 bases from V and 9 bases from J; junction bases left unmatched: 3. The CDR3 has 12 amino acids. The V gene's germline CDR1 is GTSNPN and CDR2 SVGIG (reference sequence). CDR3 DNA, as far as it was read: TGTGCCTGGAGCCTAGCGGGGTCTGAG. Protein: CAWSLAGSE. The CDR3 in its entirety is CAWSLAGSEQFF.

For this clone: The sequence runs out 3 residues before the end of the CDR3; the remainder is reconstructed from the germline J gene. The rearrangement uses TRBV6-2 or TRBV6-3 and TRBJ2-5; no definite D call. V dropped 2 bases and J dropped 7 bases, with 14 bases sitting between them. The CDR3 covers 14 residues. Germline V CDR1 and CDR2: MNHEY, SVGEGT. The CDR3 loop reads CASSYNSPRGTQYF. The CDR3 bases that were read are TGTGCCAGCAGTTACAACTCACCTAGAGGGACC.

CDR3 residues: CASSVSLTDYEQYF. Incomplete CDR3 DNA: TGTGCCAGCAGCGTCAGCCTGACAGACTACGAG. The chain is built from TRBV9 and TRBJ2-7; tentatively, D is TRBD1 (5 bases). Read data end 3 residues before the CDR3 end; the end is taken from the germline J gene. The CDR3 totals 14 residues. The germline V gene has CDR1 SGDLS and CDR2 YYNGEE. V was pared by 2 bases and J by 3 bases, with 12 bases between.

Concerning this clone: Sequencing ends 3 residues short of the CDR3 end; the germline J gene provides the rest. The chain employs TRBV19 and TRBJ2-2; a possible D gene is TRBD2 (6 bases). CDR3 size: 13 residues. Germline lookup yields CDR1 LNHDA and CDR2 SQIVND (reference sequence). This CDR3 reads CASIGAGGRKLFF. The sequenced CDR3 bases are TGTGCCAGTATCGGAGCGGGCGGGCGAAAG.

With respect to this clone: The read ends 3 residues shy of where the CDR3 ends; the end is completed using the germline J gene. V and J are TRBV5-8 and TRBJ2-3, with D tentatively TRBD2 (6 bases). V lost 0 bases to trimming and J lost 1 base, with 9 bases between them. The CDR3 runs 15 residues. The germline gives CDR1 SGHTS, CDR2 YDEGEE. The part of the CDR3 DNA that was read is TGTGCCAGCAGCTTGGTTGGGACTCGCACAGATACG. Its translation: CASSLVGTRTDT. The full CDR3 sequence reads CASSLVGTRTDTQYF. Using reference TRBV5-8 and TRBJ2-3 for the parts outside the CDR3, the full variable domain is EAGVTQSPTHLIKTRGQQATLRCSPISGHTSVYWYQQALGLGLQFLLWYDEGEERNRGNFPPRFSGRQFPNYSSELNVNALELEDSALYLCASSLVGTRTDTQYFGPGTRLTVL.

A note on this clone: Read sequence stops 3 residues before the CDR3 end, and the germline J gene provides the missing end. This chain uses TRBV6-2 or TRBV6-3 with TRBJ1-2; TRBD1 matches 9 bases. Germline CDR1 reads MNHEY; CDR2 reads SVGEGT. The CDR3 loop spans 17 amino acids. The CDR3 DNA, read in part, is TGTGCCAGCAGTCACCCAAGGGACAGGGATTACACCTACGAC. It specifies CASSHPRDRDYTYD. The complete CDR3 sequence is CASSHPRDRDYTYDYTF.

As concerns this clone: Coverage ceases 3 residues before the CDR3 finishes, and the germline J gene fills in the end. The V gene is TRBV7-9, the J gene TRBJ2-2, with D perhaps TRBD1 (5 bases). Looked up from germline, CDR1 is SEHNR and CDR2 is FQNEAQ (reference sequence). CDR3 size: 14 residues. The sequenced CDR3 bases are TGTGCCAGCAGCTTAGAGGGGATCAGGCAGGGG. Amino acids: CASSLEGIRQG. The full CDR3 sequence reads CASSLEGIRQGLFF.

With respect to this clone: The read halts 3 residues ahead of the CDR3 end, with the missing end drawn from the germline J gene. The chain uses TRBV20-1 and TRBJ1-1, with a possible D match to TRBD1 (6 bases). Germline-derived CDR1 and CDR2 are DFQATT and SNEGSKA (reference sequence). This CDR3 has 19 amino acids. Trimming stripped 2 bases from V and 4 bases from J, with 29 bases between. Incomplete CDR3 DNA: TGCAGTGCTAGAAAAAGGGGGGCCGGCGGGGGGCGCCGGGGCACTGAA. This translates into CSARKRGAGGGRRGTE. The CDR3 as a whole reads CSARKRGAGGGRRGTEAFF.

The sequenced CDR3 bases are TGTGCCAGTAGCTCATCTAGAGTCCGTGTTAATGAAAAA. Translation: CASSSSRVRVNEK. The whole CDR3 reads CASSSSRVRVNEKLFF. The chain employs TRBV19 and TRBJ1-4; D is unresolved. The read terminates 3 residues ahead of where the CDR3 ends, so the germline J gene completes it. CDR1 and CDR2 (germline): LNHDA, SQIVND (reference sequence). With 6 bases removed from V and 4 bases from J, the gap between germline ends came to 18 bases. The CDR3 has 16 residues.

In the case of this clone: The read stops 3 residues short of the end of the CDR3; the missing end is completed from the germline J gene. The rearrangement uses TRBV7-9 and TRBJ2-3; D possibly corresponds to TRBD1 (6 bases). The CDR3 spans 14 residues. Germline CDR1 is SEHNR and CDR2 is FQNEAQ (reference sequence). The sequenced CDR3 bases are TGTGCCAGCAGCTTAGACGGGACACCGGAGACG. Protein product: CASSLDGTPET. The whole CDR3 protein is CASSLDGTPETQYF.

With regard to this clone: The CDR3 end falls 3 residues outside the read, so it is completed with the germline J gene. The chain employs TRBV2 and TRBJ1-2, with a weak D call TRBD1 (5 bases). Germline CDR1 is SNHLY and CDR2 is FYNNEI. CDR3 length equals 15 residues. The chain's CDR3 is CASSGGLAGDNEYTF. The DNA read from the CDR3 is TGTGCCAGCAGTGGGGGACTAGCGGGAGACAATGAG.

Concerning this clone: The read finishes 3 residues shy of the CDR3 end, and the germline J gene is used to complete it. The chain recombines TRBV18 with TRBJ1-1; perhaps TRBD1 as D (5 bases). The CDR3 totals 13 residues. Germline V gene sequence: CDR1 KGHSH, CDR2 LQKENI. V lost 3 bases and J lost 2, with 7 bases in between. CDR3 bases read: TGTGCCAGCTCACCGGGACTTAACACTGAA. Its protein product is CASSPGLNTE. The full CDR3 reads CASSPGLNTEAFF.

Comments on this clone: The CDR3 extends 3 residues past the end of the read, so its final part is completed from the germline J gene. The genes are TRBV19 and TRBJ2-2, with TRBD2 matching over 9 bases. This CDR3 is built from 19 residues. CDR1 LNHDA and CDR2 SQIVND come from the germline V gene (reference sequence). After removal of 2 bases from V and 4 bases from J, the junction contained 14 bases not matched to a gene. CDR3: CASSIPSFVAGGRTGELFF. The part of the CDR3 DNA that was read is TGTGCCAGTAGTATACCATCTTTTGTTGCGGGGGGGCGCACCGGGGAG.

With respect to this clone: With the read ending 3 residues before the CDR3 end, the germline J gene is used to fill in that end. This chain connects TRBV29-1 to TRBJ1-2; D not resolved. There are 13 residues in the CDR3. Looked up from germline, CDR1 is SQVTM and CDR2 is ANQGSEA. CDR3 bases read: TGCAGCGTTGTTGCGGGAGGCGAGCATGAC. Translated, it gives CSVVAGGEHD. The whole CDR3 reads CSVVAGGEHDYTF.

Worth noting for this clone: The read ends 3 residues before the CDR3 terminus; that terminus is restored from the germline J gene. The chain couples TRBV18 to TRBJ1-2; D possibly corresponds to TRBD1 (6 bases). The germline gives CDR1 KGHSH, CDR2 LQKENI. The CDR3 spans 16 residues. The CDR3 bases that were read are TGTGCCAGCTCACCACCGACGGGGGGCCGTTACAATGAC. Translation: CASSPPTGGRYND. In full, the CDR3 is CASSPPTGGRYNDYTF.